This section outlines one TCR beta chain sequence together with its context. As yet, its antigen is unknown. RNA was extracted from bulk tissue without any cell sorting. This sample is drawn from a study of tumor and adjacent non-tumor tissue in lung cancer. The overall study: Patients were aged about 30 to 80, some 10 men and about 5 women, stage I to III. On average, productive TCRbeta reads reached about 4 million per sample.

Findings and limits, study-wide: Higher tumor TCR diversity was associated with shorter survival. Top 100 clones took a larger repertoire share in normal lung.

V lost 1 base to trimming and J lost 2 bases, with 18 bases between them. The CDR3 spans 17 residues. Germline-derived CDR1 and CDR2 are LNHNV and YYDKDF (reference sequence). A modified ARM-PCR protocol with three rounds of nested PCR amplified TCRbeta. TCRdb redid the calling of the multiplex PCR reads with MiXCR, one entry per CDR3 protein. The sample yields about 110,000 distinct CDR3 sequences, 60% to 80% seen once. V is TRBV15 and J is TRBJ2-7; no clear D. The sample consisted of lung tumor tissue. The clonotype comes from a woman aged 55-69 years with non-small cell lung cancer. The CDR3 DNA sequence: TGTGCCACCAGCAGAGCCACAATTTGGACGGCTGCCTACGAGCAGTACTTC. This encodes CATSRATIWTAAYEQYF.